Included here is one T cell receptor beta chain sequence, with context. This entry belongs to a study of blood T cell repertoires in COVID-19. As for the study in general: Sources were T cells, B-cell-depleted T cells, or PBMCs; the material itself was cDNA or gDNA.

In germline, CDR1 is SNHLY, CDR2 FYNNEI. There are 13 residues in the CDR3. V was clipped by 8 bases and J by 7 bases; unmatched bases: 5. Original processing methods: Cell counts per sample came from amplifying reference gene primers. The protocol was immunoSEQ multiplex PCR, while the TCRdb copy is restricted to in-frame clones and leaves out a portion. D and trimming come from the DNA, and the V and J calls and clone size come from that table. The sample records a few hundred thousand clones, approximately 87% being singletons. The source material was peripheral blood. The receptor was isolated from a man aged 60 to 69 who had recovered from COVID-19. This sequence joins TRBV2 and TRBJ2-1; 10 bases match TRBD2. CDR3 in amino acids: CASLAGGRNEQFF. The DNA for the CDR3 is TGTGCCAGCTTAGCGGGGGGCCGAAATGAGCAGTTCTTC.